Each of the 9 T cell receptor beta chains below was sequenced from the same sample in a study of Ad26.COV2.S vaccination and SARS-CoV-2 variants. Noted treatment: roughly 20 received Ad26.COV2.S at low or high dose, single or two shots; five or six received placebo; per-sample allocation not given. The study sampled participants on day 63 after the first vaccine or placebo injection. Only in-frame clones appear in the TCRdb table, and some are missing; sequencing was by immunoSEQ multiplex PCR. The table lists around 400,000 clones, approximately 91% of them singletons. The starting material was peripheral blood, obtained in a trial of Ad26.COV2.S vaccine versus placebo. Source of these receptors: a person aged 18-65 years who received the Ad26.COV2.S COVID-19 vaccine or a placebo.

The CDR3 reads CASSLWGQGNQPQHF. CDR3 DNA sequence: TGTGCCAGCAGCTTGTGGGGACAGGGTAATCAGCCCCAGCATTTT. The V gene is TRBV5-4, the J gene TRBJ1-5, with TRBD1 matching over 9 bases. CDR1 SGHNT and CDR2 YYREEE come from the germline V gene (reference sequence). The CDR3 totals 15 residues. V shed 1 base, J shed 4 bases, and the junction held 3 bases outside the gene matches.

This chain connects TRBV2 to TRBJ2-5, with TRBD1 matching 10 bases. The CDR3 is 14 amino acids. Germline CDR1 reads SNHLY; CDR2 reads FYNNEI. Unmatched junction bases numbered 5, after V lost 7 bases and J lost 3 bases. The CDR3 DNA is TGTGCCAGCACAGCGGACAGGGGGAAAGAGACCCAGTACTTC. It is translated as CASTADRGKETQYF.

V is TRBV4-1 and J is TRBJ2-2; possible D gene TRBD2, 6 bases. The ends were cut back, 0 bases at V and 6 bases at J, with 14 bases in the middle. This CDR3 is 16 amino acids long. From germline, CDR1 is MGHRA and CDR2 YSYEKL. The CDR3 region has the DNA TGCGCCAGCAGCCAAGATGGACATTCGGGGGCCGGGGAGCTGTTTTTT. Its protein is CASSQDGHSGAGELFF.

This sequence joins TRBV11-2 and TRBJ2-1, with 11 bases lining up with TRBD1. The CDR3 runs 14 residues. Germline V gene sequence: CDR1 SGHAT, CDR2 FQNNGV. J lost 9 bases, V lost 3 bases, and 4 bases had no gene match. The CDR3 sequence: CASSFRTGGGEQFF. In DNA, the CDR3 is TGTGCCAGCAGCTTCAGGACAGGGGGCGGTGAGCAGTTCTTC.

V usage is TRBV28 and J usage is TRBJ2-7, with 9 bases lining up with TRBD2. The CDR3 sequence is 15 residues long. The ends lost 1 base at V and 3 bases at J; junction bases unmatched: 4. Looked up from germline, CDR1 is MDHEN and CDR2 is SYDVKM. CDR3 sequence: CASSLSTSGRYEQYF. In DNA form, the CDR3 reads TGTGCCAGCAGTTTATCCACTAGCGGGCGCTACGAGCAGTACTTC.

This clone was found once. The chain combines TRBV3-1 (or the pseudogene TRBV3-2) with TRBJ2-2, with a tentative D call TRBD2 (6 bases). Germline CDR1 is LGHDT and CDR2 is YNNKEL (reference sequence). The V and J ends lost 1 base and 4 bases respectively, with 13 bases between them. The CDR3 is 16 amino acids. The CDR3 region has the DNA TGTGCCAGCAGCCAAGTCTGGAGGGTCTCCACCGGGGAGCTGTTTTTT. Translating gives CASSQVWRVSTGELFF.

CDR3 DNA: TGTGCCATCAGTGAGAGGACAGAATTGAACACTGAAGCTTTCTTT. It specifies CAISERTELNTEAFF. The V and J genes are TRBV10-3 and TRBJ1-1; a weak D match, TRBD1 (6 bases). Germline V gene lookup returns CDR1 ENHRY and CDR2 SYGVKD. The CDR3 length is 15 residues. With 2 bases removed from V and 0 bases from J, the gap between germline ends came to 10 bases.

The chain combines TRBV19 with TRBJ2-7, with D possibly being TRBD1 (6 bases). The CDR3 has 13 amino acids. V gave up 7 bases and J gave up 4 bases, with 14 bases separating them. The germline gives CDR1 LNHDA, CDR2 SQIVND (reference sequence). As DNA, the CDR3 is TGTGCCAGTAAGGGGATCCAGGGGTACGAGCAGTACTTC. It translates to CASKGIQGYEQYF.

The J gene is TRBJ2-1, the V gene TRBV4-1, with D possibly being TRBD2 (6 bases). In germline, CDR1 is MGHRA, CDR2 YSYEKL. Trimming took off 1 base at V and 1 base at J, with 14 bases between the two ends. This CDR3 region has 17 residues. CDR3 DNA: TGCGCCAGCAGCCAAGGTCGGGCCCGGGAGTCCTACAATGAGCAGTTCTTC. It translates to CASSQGRARESYNEQFF.